These 3 T cell receptor beta chains came from one sample sequenced in a study of graft-versus-host responses after intestinal transplantation. Profiling relied on immunoSEQ multiplex PCR, and the TCRdb table lists in-frame clones only, not all of them. The data contain tens of thousands of clones, about 93% of them singletons. These receptors have no known antigen. Source: unstimulated CD8+ T cells sorted from spleen or lymph node cells, taken before intestinal transplant. The receptors derive from a human donor who received an intestinal transplant.

The genes are TRBV5-1 and TRBJ2-7; no definite D call. Germline lookup yields CDR1 SGHRS and CDR2 YFSETQ. Trimming took off 4 bases at V and 1 base at J, with 9 bases between the two ends. The CDR3 sequence is 13 residues long. CDR3 sequence (DNA): TGCGCCAGCAGCCCACGACATTCCTACGAGCAGTACTTC. Translated: CASSPRHSYEQYF.

This chain uses TRBV6-1 with TRBJ2-1; TRBD1 might be the D (6 bases). The V end was cut by 2 bases, the J end by 0 bases, with 11 bases between. This CDR3 spans 16 amino acids. CDR1 and CDR2 (germline): MNHNS, SASEGT. DNA of the CDR3: TGTGCCAGCAGTGAATCTAGGGGGAGCTCCTACAATGAGCAGTTCTTC. Protein sequence: CASSESRGSSYNEQFF.

The V call is TRBV11-2, the J call TRBJ2-4; 7 nucleotides line up with TRBD1. Germline values: CDR1 SGHAT, CDR2 FQNNGV. V gave up 1 base and J gave up 10 bases; unmatched junction bases: 13. This CDR3 is built from 16 residues. CDR3 loop: CASSLGGPGTDRIQYF. The CDR3 bases are TGTGCCAGCAGCTTAGGAGGTCCCGGGACAGACAGAATTCAGTACTTC.